The T cell receptor (beta chain) under discussion was sequenced for a study of regulatory T cells in long-lasting Graves disease. Regarding the study as a whole: Between persistent patients, fewer than 3,500 public clonotypes were shared, exceeding the approximately 940 shared between new patients. Persistent-disease Graves' patients showed less TCR diversity than new cases.

Relying on iRepertoire HTBI primers and Arm-PCR of CDR3 regions, the team built TCR beta libraries. TCRdb re-analysed the multiplex PCR reads in MiXCR, keeping a single row per CDR3 protein. The table includes about 660,000 distinct CDR3 sequences, around 30% detected once. The V and J ends lost 3 bases and 1 base, in that order; junction bases with no gene match: 3. This CDR3 has 16 residues. The germline V gene has CDR1 SGHRS and CDR2 YFSETQ. Points on this clonotype: The antigen remains undetermined.

Time point indicated: persistent/refractory GD, antithyroid drugs over 5 years with positive TRAb. There was RNA extracted from PBMCs, and the TCR library was made from it. American Thyroid Association guidelines were used to diagnose Graves' disease. The specimen was peripheral blood mononuclear cells (PBMCs), collected when the disease was refractory, from a patient treated with antithyroid drugs. The TCR sequence derives from a female donor with Graves disease. The chain has TRBV5-1 and TRBJ1-3, with TRBD1 matching over 11 bases. The CDR3 DNA is TGCGCCAGCAGCTCCGGACAGGGGGCTTCTGGAAACACCATATATTTT. This translates into CASSSGQGASGNTIYF.